This T cell receptor beta chain stems from a study of OX40 agonist ivuxolimab in advanced cancers. Across the study: The study gave patients intravenous ivuxolimab at 0.01 to 10 mg/kg every 2 weeks. Three partial responders included one hepatocellular carcinoma patient and two cutaneous melanoma patients. The study, taken as a whole, reports: Mean expanded clone counts were higher in CD8+ than CD4+ T cells. Among some nonresponders, normalized T-cell clonal expansion was also low.

Sequencing was performed with immunoSEQ multiplex PCR; in TCRdb, only in-frame clones are kept and a portion is missing. This repertoire shows around 40,000 clones, roughly four fifths found once; its top ten account for about 2%. Per germline, CDR1 MGHDK and CDR2 SYGVNS. Between the trimmed V and J ends, which lost 5 bases and 3 bases, there was a span of 17 bases. The CDR3 loop spans 15 amino acids. The sample holds a few counts of this clone. Its matching antigen is unknown. The clonotype was recovered from an adult with an advanced solid tumor such as melanoma, head and neck, liver or kidney cancer. Sequencing was performed on CD4+ or CD8+ T cells sorted from blood, taken in a trial of the OX40 agonist ivuxolimab. V usage is TRBV25-1 and J usage is TRBJ2-7, with D tentatively TRBD1 (5 bases). The CDR3 region is CASSKTVLRGYEQYF. The CDR3 nucleotides are TGTGCCAGCAGTAAGACAGTCCTTCGTGGCTACGAGCAGTACTTC.